This T cell receptor beta chain was sequenced during a study of identical twins. Findings and caveats of the study: Rather than following the same donors, the conclusions depended on cross-sectional statistical analysis.

TCRdb processed the 5' RACE reads anew with MiXCR; each CDR3 protein has one entry. In the table there are approximately 500,000 distinct CDR3 sequences, roughly a quarter of which are singletons. This clonotype was seen more than once but under ten times. The antigen is not known. V was cut by 3 bases and J by 4 bases, with 15 bases left in between. From germline, CDR1 is SQVTM and CDR2 ANQGSEA. This CDR3 has 14 residues. This same sample was also part of a study on T cells expressing NK-cell markers. That work adds: Four of the donors also had these clonotypes leading their CD3+CD56-NKG2C+ fraction. The study left the HCMV specificity of expanded NKG2C+ T cell clones unresolved.

The sequence was collected from a woman aged 18-29 years in good health. The sequencing sample was made of CD4+ T cells sorted from blood. The chain is built from TRBV29-1 and TRBJ1-2; TRBD1 is a possible D gene (5 bases). CDR3 region: CSVEGTVGLYGYTF. The DNA of the CDR3 is TGCAGCGTTGAGGGGACCGTCGGCCTCTATGGCTACACCTTC. The full variable domain, its missing parts supplied by reference TRBV29-1 and TRBJ1-2, is SAVISQKPSRDICQRGTSLTIQCQVDSQVTMMFWYRQQPGQSLTLIATANQGSEATYESGFVIDKFPISRPNLTFSTLTVSNMSPEDSSIYLCSVEGTVGLYGYTFGSGTRLTVV.